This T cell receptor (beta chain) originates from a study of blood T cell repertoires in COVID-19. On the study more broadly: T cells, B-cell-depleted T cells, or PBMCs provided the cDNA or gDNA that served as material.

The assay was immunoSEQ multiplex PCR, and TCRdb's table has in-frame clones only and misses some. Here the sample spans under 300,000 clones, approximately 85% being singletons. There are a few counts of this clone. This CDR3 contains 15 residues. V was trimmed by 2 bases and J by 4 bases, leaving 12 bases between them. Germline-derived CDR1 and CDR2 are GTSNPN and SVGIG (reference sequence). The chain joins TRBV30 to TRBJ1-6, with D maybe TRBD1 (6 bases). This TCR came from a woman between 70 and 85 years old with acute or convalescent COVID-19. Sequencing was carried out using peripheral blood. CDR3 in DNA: TGTGCCTGGAGTCGAAACAGGGATTATAATTCACCCCTCCACTTT. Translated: CAWSRNRDYNSPLHF.